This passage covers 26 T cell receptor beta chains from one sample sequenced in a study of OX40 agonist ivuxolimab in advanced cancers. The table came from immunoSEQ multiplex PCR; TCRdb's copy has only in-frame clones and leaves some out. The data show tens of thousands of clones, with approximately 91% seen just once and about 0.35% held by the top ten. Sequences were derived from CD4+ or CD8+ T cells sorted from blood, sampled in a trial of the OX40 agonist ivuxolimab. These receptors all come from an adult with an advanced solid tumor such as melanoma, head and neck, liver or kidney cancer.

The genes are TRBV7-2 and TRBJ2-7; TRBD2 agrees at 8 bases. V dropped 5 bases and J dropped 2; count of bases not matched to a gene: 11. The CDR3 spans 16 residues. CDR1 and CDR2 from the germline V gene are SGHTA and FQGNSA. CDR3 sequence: CASSLNGTGGPYEQYF. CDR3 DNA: TGTGCCAGCAGCCTAAACGGGACGGGAGGGCCCTACGAGCAGTACTTC.

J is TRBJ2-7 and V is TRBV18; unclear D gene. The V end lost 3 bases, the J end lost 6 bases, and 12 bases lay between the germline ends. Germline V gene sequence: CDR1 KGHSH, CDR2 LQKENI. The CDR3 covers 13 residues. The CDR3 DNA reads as TGTGCCAGCTCACCTAGGACCCTCGGCGAGCAGTACTTC. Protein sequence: CASSPRTLGEQYF.

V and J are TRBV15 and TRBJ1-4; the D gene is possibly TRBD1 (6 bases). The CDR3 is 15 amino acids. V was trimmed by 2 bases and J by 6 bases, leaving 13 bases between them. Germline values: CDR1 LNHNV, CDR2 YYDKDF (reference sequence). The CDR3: CATSRPQGSDEKLFF. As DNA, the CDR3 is TGTGCCACCAGCAGACCCCAGGGGAGCGATGAAAAACTGTTTTTT. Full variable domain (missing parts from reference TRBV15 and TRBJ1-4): DAMVIQNPRYQVTQFGKPVTLSCSQTLNHNVMYWYQQKSSQAPKLLFHYYDKDFNNEADTPDNFQSRRPNTSFCFLDIRSPGLGDTAMYLCATSRPQGSDEKLFFGSGTQLSVL.

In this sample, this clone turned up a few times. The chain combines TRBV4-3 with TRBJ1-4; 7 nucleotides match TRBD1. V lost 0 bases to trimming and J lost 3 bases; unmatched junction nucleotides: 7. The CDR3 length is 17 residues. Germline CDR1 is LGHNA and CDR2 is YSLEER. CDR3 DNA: TGCGCCAGCAGCCAAGATAGGCAGGGGGTGGCTAATGAAAAACTGTTTTTT. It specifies CASSQDRQGVANEKLFF.

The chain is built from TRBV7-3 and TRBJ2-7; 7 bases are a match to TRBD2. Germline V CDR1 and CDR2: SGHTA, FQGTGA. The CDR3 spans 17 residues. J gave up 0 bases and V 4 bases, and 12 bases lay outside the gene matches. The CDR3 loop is CASSSPRASGFSYEQYF. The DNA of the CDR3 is TGTGCCAGCAGCTCCCCGAGAGCTAGCGGTTTCTCCTACGAGCAGTACTTC.

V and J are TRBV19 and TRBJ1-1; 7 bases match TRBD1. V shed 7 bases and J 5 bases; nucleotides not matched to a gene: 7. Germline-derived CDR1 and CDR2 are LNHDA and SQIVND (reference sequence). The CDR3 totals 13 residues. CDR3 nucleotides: TGTGCCAGTACCTCAGGGGGATGGACTGAAGCTTTCTTT. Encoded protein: CASTSGGWTEAFF.

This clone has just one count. The CDR3 DNA sequence: TGTGCCAGCAGCCGAGACAGGATGGCTAACTATGGCTACACCTTC. It encodes CASSRDRMANYGYTF. The chain recombines TRBV6-6 with TRBJ1-2; maybe TRBD1 (6 bases). Germline lookup yields CDR1 MNHNY and CDR2 SVGAGI (reference sequence). The CDR3 runs 15 residues. The V and J ends lost 6 bases and 0 bases respectively, with 14 bases between them.

The CDR3 protein is CASRDDGIYGYTF. The CDR3 bases are TGTGCCAGCAGGGATGACGGCATCTATGGCTACACCTTC. This chain links TRBV5-4 with TRBJ1-2; D uncertain. This CDR3 contains 13 residues. V was clipped by 5 bases and J by 4 bases, with 12 bases between them. Germline CDR1 reads SGHNT; CDR2 reads YYREEE (reference sequence).

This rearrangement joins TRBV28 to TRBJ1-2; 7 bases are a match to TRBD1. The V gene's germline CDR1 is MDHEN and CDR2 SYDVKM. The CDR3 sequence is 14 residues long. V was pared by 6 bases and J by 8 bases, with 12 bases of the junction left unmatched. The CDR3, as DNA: TGTGCCAGCAGCACAGGGGATTGGCAGAGAGGCTACACCTTC. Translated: CASSTGDWQRGYTF.

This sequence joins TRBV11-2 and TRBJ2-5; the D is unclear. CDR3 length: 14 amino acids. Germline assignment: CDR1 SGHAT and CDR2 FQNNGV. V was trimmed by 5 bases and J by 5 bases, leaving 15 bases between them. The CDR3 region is CASSLLGPWETQYF. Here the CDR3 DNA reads TGTGCCAGCAGCCTCCTCGGGCCATGGGAGACCCAGTACTTC.

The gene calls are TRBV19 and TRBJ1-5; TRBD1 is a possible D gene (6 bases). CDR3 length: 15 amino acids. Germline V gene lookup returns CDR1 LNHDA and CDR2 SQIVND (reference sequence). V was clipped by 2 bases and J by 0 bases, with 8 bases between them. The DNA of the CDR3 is TGTGCCAGTAGTATAAACAGGGATAGCAATCAGCCCCAGCATTTT. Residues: CASSINRDSNQPQHF.

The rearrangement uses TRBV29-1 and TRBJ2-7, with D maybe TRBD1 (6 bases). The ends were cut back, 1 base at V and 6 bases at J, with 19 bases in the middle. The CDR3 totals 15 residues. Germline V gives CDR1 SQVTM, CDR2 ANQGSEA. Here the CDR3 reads CSVEVTGSAKIEQYF. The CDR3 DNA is TGCAGCGTTGAAGTAACAGGGTCAGCGAAGATCGAGCAGTACTTC.

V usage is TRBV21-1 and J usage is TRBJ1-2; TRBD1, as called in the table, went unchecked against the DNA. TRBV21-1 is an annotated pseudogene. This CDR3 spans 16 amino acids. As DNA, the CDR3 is TGTGCCAGCAGCAAACGGTGGCAGGGGCGGGCCTATGGCTACACCTTC. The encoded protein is CASSKRWQGRAYGYTF.

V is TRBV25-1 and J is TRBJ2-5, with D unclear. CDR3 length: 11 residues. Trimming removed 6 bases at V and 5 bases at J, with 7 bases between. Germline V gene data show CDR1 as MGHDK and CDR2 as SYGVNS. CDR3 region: CASRGPETQYF. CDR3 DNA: TGTGCCAGCAGAGGGCCGGAGACCCAGTACTTC.

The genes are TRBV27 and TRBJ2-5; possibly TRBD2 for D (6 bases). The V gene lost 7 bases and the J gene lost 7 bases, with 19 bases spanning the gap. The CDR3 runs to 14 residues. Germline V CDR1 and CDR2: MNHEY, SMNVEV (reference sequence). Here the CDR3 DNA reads TGTGCCAGCAAAGGAGGGTCTACGTATGGGACCCAGTACTTC. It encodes CASKGGSTYGTQYF.

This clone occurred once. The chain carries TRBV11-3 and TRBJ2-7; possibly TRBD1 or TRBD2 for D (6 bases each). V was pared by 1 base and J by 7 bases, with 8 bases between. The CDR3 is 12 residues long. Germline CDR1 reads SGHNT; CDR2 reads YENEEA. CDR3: CASSLVGGEQYF. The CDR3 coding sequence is TGTGCCAGCAGCTTAGTAGGGGGGGAGCAGTACTTC.

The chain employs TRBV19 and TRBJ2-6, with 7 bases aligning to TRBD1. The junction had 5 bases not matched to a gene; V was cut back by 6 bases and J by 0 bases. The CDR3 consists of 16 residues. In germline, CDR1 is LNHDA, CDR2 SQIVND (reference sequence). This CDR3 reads CASRKGDSSGANVLTF. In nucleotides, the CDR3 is TGTGCCAGTAGGAAGGGGGACAGCTCTGGGGCCAACGTCCTGACTTTC.

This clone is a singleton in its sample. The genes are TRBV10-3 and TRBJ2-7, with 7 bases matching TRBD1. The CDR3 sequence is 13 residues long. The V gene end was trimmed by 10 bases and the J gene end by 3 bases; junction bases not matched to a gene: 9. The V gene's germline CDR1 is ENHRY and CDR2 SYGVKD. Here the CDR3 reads CASRQRDSYEQYF. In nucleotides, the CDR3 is TGTGCCAGCAGACAAAGGGACAGCTACGAGCAGTACTTC.

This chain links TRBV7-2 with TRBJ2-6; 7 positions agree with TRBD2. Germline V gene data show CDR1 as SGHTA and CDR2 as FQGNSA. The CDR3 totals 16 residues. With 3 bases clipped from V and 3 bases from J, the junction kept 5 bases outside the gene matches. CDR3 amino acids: CASSLRETSGANVLTF. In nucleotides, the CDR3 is TGTGCCAGCAGCTTGCGGGAGACTAGTGGGGCCAACGTCCTGACTTTC.

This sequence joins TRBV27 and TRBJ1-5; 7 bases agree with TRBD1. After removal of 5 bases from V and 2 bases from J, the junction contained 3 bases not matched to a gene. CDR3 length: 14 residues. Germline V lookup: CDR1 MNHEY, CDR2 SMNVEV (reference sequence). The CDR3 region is CASSRQGRNQPQHF. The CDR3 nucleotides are TGTGCCAGCAGTCGACAGGGACGCAATCAGCCCCAGCATTTT.

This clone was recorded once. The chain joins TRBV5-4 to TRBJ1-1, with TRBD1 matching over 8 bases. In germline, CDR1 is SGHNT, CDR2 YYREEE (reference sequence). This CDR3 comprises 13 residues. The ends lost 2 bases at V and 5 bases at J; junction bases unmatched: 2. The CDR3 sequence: CASSFGQGTEAFF. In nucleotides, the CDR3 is TGTGCCAGCAGCTTCGGACAGGGAACTGAAGCTTTCTTT.

CDR3 in DNA: TGTGCCAGCAGCTCTACAGGGACTAGCTCCCTCAGTTATATAGGCCAGTTCTTC. This encodes CASSSTGTSSLSYIGQFF. V gene TRBV9 combines with J gene TRBJ2-1; 9 nucleotides match TRBD2. The germline gives CDR1 SGDLS, CDR2 YYNGEE. CDR3 length: 18 residues. The V segment lost 4 bases and the J segment 13 bases; nucleotides outside the gene matches: 24.

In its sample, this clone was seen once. CDR3 coding DNA: TGTGCCAGCAGCTACAGTGGGGGCACCGGGGAGCTGTTTTTT. It translates to CASSYSGGTGELFF. The gene calls are TRBV7-3 and TRBJ2-2; either TRBD1 or TRBD2 may supply D (5 bases each). This CDR3 region has 14 residues. The V end lost 4 bases, the J end lost 4 bases, and 10 bases lay between the germline ends. Germline V CDR1 and CDR2: SGHTA, FQGTGA.

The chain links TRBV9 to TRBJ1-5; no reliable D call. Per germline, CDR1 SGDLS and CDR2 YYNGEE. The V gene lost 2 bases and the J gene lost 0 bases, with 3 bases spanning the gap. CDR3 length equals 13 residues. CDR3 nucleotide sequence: TGTGCCAGCAGCGTGATTAGCAATCAGCCCCAGCATTTT. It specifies CASSVISNQPQHF.

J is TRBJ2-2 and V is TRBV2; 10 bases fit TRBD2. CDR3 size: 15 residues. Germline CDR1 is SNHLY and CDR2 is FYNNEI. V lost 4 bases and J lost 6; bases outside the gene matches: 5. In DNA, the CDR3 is TGTGCCAGCAGTGTAAAGCTAGCGGGAGCCGGGGAGCTGTTTTTT. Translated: CASSVKLAGAGELFF.

The CDR3 DNA reads as TGTGCCAGTAGTAGGGACAGGGGGGCTTATCAGCCCCAGCATTTT. Amino acids: CASSRDRGAYQPQHF. The V call is TRBV19, the J call TRBJ1-5; TRBD1 aligns across 11 bases. The CDR3 loop spans 15 amino acids. Per the germline V gene, CDR1 is LNHDA and CDR2 is SQIVND (reference sequence). Losses at the gene ends were 4 bases for V and 5 bases for J; bases not matched to a gene: 4.